The clone carrying this TCR beta chain appeared a few times. The sample belongs to a study of blood T cell repertoires in COVID-19. For the study at large: Acute and convalescent COVID-19 samples came from the United States, Italy and Spain.

Clones were read by immunoSEQ multiplex PCR, and TCRdb kept only the in-frame ones, dropping some. The repertoire holds roughly 240,000 clones, with about nine tenths as singletons. Per germline, CDR1 GTSNPN and CDR2 SVGIG (reference sequence). The CDR3 covers 17 residues. The ends were cut back, 1 base at V and 0 bases at J, with 18 bases in the middle. The V gene is TRBV30, the J gene TRBJ1-1; TRBD1 is a possible D gene (6 bases). Sequenced: PBMCs or T cells enriched from blood (not recorded which). The source is a woman aged 40 to 50 with acute COVID-19. CDR3 sequence (DNA): TGTGCCTGGAGTGAAGGGTTGAGGGGGACCATGAACACTGAAGCTTTCTTT. It translates to CAWSEGLRGTMNTEAFF.